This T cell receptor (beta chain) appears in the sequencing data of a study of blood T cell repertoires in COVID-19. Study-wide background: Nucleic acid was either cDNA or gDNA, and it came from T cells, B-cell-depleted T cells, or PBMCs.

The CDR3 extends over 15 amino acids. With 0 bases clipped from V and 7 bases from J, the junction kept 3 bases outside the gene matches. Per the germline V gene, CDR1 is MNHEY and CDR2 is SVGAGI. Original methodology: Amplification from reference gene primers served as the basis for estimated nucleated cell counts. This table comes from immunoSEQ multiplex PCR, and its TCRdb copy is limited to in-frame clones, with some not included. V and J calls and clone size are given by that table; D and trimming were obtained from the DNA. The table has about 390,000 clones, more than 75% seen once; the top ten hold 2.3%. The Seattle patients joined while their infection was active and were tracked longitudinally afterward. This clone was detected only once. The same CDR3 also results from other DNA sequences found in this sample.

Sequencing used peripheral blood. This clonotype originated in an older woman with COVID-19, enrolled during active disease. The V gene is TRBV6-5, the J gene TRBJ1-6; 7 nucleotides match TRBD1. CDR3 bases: TGTGCCAGCAGTTACTCGAGGGACAGAAATTCACCCCTCCACTTT. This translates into CASSYSRDRNSPLHF.